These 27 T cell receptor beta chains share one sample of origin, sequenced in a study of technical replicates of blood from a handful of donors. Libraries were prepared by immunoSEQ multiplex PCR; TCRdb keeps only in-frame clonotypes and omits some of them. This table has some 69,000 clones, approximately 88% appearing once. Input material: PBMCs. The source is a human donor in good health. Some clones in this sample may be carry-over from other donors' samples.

CDR3 protein: CASSLEGGYYGYTF. CDR3 DNA: TGTGCCAGCAGCCTAGAGGGGGGGTACTATGGCTACACCTTC. The chain couples TRBV7-9 to TRBJ1-2; D is perhaps TRBD1 (6 bases). V lost 5 bases and J 3 bases, leaving 13 bases between the germline ends. The germline gives CDR1 SEHNR, CDR2 FQNEAQ (reference sequence). The length of the CDR3 is 14 residues.

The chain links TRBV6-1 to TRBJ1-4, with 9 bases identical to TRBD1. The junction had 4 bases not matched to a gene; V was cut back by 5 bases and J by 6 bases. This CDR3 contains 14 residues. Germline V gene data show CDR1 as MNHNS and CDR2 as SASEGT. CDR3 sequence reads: CASSKRTGDEKLFF. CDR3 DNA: TGTGCCAGCAGTAAAAGGACAGGGGATGAAAAACTGTTTTTT.

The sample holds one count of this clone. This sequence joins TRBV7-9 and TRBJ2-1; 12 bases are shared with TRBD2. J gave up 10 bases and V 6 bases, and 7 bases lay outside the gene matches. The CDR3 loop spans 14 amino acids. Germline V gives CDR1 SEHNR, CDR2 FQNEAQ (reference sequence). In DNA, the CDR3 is TGTGCCAGCAGACCGACTAGCGGGGGCCCCGAGCAGTTCTTC. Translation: CASRPTSGGPEQFF.

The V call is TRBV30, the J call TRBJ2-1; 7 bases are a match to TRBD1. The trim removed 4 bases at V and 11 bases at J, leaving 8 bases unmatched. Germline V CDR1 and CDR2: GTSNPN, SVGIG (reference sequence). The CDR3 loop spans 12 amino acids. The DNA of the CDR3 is TGTGCCTGGACCCCGGGACAGTACAAGCAGTTCTTC. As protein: CAWTPGQYKQFF. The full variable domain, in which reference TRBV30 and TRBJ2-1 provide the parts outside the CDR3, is SQTIHQWPATLVQPVGSPLSLECTVEGTSNPNLYWYRQAAGRGLQLLFYSVGIGQISSEVPQNLSASRPQDRQFILSSKKLLLSDSGFYLCAWTPGQYKQFFGPGTRLTVL.

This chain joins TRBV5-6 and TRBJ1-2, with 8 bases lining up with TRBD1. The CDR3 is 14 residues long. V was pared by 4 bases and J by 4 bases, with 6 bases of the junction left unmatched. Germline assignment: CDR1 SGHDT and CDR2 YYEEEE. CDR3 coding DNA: TGTGCCAGCAGCCCATCGGACAGGGTCTATGGCTACACCTTC. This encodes CASSPSDRVYGYTF.

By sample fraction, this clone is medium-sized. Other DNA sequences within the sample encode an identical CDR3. This chain's CDR3 is CASSLGGGYNEQFF. In DNA, the CDR3 is TGCGCCAGCAGCTTGGGGGGAGGATACAATGAGCAGTTCTTC. The chain has TRBV5-1 and TRBJ2-1; a weak D match, TRBD2 (6 bases). Germline V CDR1 and CDR2: SGHRS, YFSETQ. The CDR3 is 14 amino acids. Trimming removed 0 bases at V and 4 bases at J, with 8 bases between.

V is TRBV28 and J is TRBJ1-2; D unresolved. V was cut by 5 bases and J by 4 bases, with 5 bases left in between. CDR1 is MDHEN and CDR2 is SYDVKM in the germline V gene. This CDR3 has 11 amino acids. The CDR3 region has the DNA TGTGCCAGCAGTCCCAGCTATGGCTACACCTTC. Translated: CASSPSYGYTF.

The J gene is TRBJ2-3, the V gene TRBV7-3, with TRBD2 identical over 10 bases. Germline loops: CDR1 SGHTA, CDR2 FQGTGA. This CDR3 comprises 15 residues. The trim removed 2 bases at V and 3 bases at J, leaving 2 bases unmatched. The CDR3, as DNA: TGTGCCAGCAGCTTACAGCGGGGGGGGACAGATACGCAGTATTTT. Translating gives CASSLQRGGTDTQYF.

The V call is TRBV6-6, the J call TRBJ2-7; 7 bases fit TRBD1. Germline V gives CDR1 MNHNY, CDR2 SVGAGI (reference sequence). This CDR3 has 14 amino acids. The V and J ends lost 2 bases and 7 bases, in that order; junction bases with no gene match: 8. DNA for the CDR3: TGTGCCAGCAGTTACCGGGACAGCCCCTGGGAGCAGTACTTC. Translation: CASSYRDSPWEQYF.

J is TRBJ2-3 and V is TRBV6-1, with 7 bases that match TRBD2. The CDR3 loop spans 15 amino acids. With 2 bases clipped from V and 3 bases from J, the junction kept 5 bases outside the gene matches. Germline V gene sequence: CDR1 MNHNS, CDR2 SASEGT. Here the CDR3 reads CASSERRGGTDTQYF. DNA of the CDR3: TGTGCCAGCAGTGAACGACGGGGAGGGACAGATACGCAGTATTTT.

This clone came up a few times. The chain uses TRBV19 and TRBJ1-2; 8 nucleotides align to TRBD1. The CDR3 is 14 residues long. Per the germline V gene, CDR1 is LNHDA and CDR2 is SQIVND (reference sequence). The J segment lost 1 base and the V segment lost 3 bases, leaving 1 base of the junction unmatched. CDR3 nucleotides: TGTGCCAGTAGTATGGGACAGGTTAACTATGGCTACACCTTC. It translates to CASSMGQVNYGYTF.

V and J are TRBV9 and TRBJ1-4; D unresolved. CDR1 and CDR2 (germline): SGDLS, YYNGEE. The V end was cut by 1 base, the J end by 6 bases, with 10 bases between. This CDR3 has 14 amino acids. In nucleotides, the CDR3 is TGTGCCAGCAGCGTAAGCCCCCTGGATGAAAAACTGTTTTTT. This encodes CASSVSPLDEKLFF.

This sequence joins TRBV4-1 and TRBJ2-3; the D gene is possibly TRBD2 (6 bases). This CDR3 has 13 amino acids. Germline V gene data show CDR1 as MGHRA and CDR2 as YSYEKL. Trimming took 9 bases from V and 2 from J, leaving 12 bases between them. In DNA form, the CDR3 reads TGCGCCAGTAAGTCGGGGGACACAGATACGCAGTATTTT. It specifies CASKSGDTDTQYF.

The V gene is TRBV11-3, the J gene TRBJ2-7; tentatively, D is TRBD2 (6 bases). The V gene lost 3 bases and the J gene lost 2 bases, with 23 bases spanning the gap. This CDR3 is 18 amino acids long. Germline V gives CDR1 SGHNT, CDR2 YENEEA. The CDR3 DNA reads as TGTGCCAGCAGCTTTAAATCTAGCGTGACGGAAAACACCTACGAGCAGTACTTC. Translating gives CASSFKSSVTENTYEQYF.

The CDR3 DNA reads as TGTGCCATCAGTGGGGGACTAGCGGGAGGGCACGAGCAGTACTTC. Encoded protein: CAISGGLAGGHEQYF. The chain employs TRBV10-3 and TRBJ2-7, with 16 bases matching TRBD2. Per germline, CDR1 ENHRY and CDR2 SYGVKD. Trimming cost V 4 bases and J 5 bases; bases outside gene matches: 2. The CDR3 has 15 residues.

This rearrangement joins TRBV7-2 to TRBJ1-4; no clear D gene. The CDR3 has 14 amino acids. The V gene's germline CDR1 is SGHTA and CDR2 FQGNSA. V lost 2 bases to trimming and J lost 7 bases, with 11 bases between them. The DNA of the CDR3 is TGTGCCAGCAGCTTAAATGTAGCTAGTGAAAAACTGTTTTTT. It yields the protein CASSLNVASEKLFF.

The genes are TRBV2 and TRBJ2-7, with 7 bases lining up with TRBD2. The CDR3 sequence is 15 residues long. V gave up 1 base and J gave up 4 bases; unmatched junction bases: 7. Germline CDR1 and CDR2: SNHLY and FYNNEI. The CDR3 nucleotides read TGTGCCAGCAGTGAAGGGGGACGGGGGGTGTACGAGCAGTACTTC. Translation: CASSEGGRGVYEQYF.

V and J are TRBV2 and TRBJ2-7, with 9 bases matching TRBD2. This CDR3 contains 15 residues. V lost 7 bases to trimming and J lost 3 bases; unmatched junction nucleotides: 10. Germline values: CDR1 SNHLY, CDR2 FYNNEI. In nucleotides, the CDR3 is TGTGCCAGCATCTACCCAGCGGGGGGAATCTACGAGCAGTACTTC. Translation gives CASIYPAGGIYEQYF.

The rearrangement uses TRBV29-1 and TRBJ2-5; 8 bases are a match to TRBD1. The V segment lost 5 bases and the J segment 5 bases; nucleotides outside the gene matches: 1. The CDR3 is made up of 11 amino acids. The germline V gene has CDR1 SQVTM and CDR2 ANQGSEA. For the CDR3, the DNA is TGCAGCGTTCGACAGGGGGAGACCCAGTACTTC. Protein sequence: CSVRQGETQYF.

The CDR3 sequence is CASSEIQVPEKLFF. CDR3 in DNA: TGCGCCAGCAGTGAAATTCAGGTTCCTGAAAAACTGTTTTTT. The chain links TRBV10-2 to TRBJ1-4, with D uncertain. Germline lookup yields CDR1 WSHSY and CDR2 SAAADI. Trimming left V 3 bases short and J 7 bases short, with 12 bases between. The CDR3 has 14 residues.

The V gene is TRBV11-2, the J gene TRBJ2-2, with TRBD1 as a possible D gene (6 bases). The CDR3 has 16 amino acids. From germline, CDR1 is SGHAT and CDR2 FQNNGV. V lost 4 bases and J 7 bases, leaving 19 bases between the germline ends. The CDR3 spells CASSSYGQTMIGELFF. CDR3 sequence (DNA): TGTGCCAGCAGCTCTTACGGACAGACAATGATCGGGGAGCTGTTTTTT.

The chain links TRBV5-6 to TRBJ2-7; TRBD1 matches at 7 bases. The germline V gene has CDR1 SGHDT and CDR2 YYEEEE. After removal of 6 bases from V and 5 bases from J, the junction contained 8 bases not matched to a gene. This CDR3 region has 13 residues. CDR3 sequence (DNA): TGTGCCAGCACCACCCTGCAGGGGGACGAGCAGTACTTC. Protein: CASTTLQGDEQYF. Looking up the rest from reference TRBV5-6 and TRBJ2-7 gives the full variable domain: DAGVTQSPTHLIKTRGQQVTLRCSPKSGHDTVSWYQQALGQGPQFIFQYYEEEERQRGNFPDRFSGHQFPNYSSELNVNALLLGDSALYLCASTTLQGDEQYFGPGTRLTVT.

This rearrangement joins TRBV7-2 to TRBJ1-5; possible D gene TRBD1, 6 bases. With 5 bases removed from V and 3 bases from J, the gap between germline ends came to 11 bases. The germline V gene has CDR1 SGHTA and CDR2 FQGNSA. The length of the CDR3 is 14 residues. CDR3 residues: CASSPAGDNQPQHF. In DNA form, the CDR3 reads TGTGCCAGCAGCCCCGCAGGGGACAATCAGCCCCAGCATTTT.

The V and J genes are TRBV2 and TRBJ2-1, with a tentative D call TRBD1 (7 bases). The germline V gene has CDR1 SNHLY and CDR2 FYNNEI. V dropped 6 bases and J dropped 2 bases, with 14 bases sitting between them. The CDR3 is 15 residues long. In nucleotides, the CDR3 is TGTGCCAGCAGCGGGCGGGACAGAGCCTACAATGAGCAGTTCTTC. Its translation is CASSGRDRAYNEQFF.

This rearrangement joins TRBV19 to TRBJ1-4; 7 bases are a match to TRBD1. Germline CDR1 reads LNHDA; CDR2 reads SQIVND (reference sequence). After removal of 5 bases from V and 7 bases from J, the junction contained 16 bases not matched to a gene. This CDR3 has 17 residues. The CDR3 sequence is CASSPRQGSRSGEKLFF. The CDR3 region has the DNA TGTGCCAGTAGTCCCCGACAGGGAAGTCGATCGGGTGAAAAACTGTTTTTT.

The CDR3 nucleotides read TGTGCCAGTAGTACCCGGACACTCCAAGAGACCCAGTACTTC. It yields the protein CASSTRTLQETQYF. V gene TRBV19 combines with J gene TRBJ2-5; D may be TRBD1 (5 bases). Germline values: CDR1 LNHDA, CDR2 SQIVND (reference sequence). CDR3 length: 14 residues. V was shortened by 4 bases and J by 1 base, with 10 bases between the two germline ends.

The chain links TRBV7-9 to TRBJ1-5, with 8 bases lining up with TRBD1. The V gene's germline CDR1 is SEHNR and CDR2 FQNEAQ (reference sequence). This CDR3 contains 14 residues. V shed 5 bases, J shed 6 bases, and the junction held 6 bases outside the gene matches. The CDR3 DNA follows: TGTGCCAGCAGCAATACAGGGGGGAGTCAGCCCCAGCATTTT. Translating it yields CASSNTGGSQPQHF. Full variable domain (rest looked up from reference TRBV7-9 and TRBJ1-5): DTGVSQNPRHKITKRGQNVTFRCDPISEHNRLYWYRQTLGQGPEFLTYFQNEAQLEKSRLLSDRFSAERPKGSFSTLEIQRTEQGDSAMYLCASSNTGGSQPQHFGDGTRLSIL.